The TCR beta chain described here comes from a study of post-analysis software for immune sequencing data (dated by TCRdb to the mid-2010s). Study-wide context: The recorded disease courses included relapsing-remitting, secondary progressive and progressive-relapsing multiple sclerosis, and some patients had no subtype annotation. A subset of samples was prepared in parallel using single-end sample barcoding, then pooled and co-amplified after Illumina adapter ligation. The patient repertoires were compared against 11 previously published healthy control repertoires obtained from donors aged roughly 6 to 26 years.

V is clipped by 3 bases and J by 2 bases, and the sequence between their germline boundaries is 11 bases long. The CDR3 spans 14 residues, from the cysteine through the phenylalanine. Solely the CDR3 DNA is kept, with 42 bases framed from the first base. TCR beta repertoires were profiled from peripheral blood of approximately 13 young patients with multiple sclerosis to demonstrate the VDJtools post-analysis software. Multiple sclerosis patients were children and adolescents aged roughly 6 to 17 years. Beyond this particular receptor, the publication reports: The multiple sclerosis patient group was slightly younger than the control group. Significantly lower normalized Chao1 diversity was found in multiple sclerosis patients than in controls, suggesting substantial peripheral T-cell clonal expansion. Strong co-clustering of samples prepared in the same batch was shown by direct clustering with F measure, prompting a batch-effect correction. Significantly higher frequencies in patients than in controls were found for roughly 5 TRBV segments, including TRBV5-6, TRBV5-1 and TRBV20-1.

This clonotype was observed a few times. Its recognized antigen is unknown. The sample holds no much larger clone one base away, and base qualities are not on file. The library was produced with PCR. The instrument was an Illumina HiSeq 2500. Unique molecular identifiers were incorporated into TCR beta cDNA libraries to reduce PCR and sequencing biases. Roughly 500,000 cDNA molecules were obtained per 1 to 10 million input T cells, so each molecule approximated one T cell. The patient libraries were prepared and sequenced using the same protocol as the earlier healthy control dataset. Samples belonging to the same batch were prepared together, multiplexed and sequenced on a shared HiSeq lane. On the study's bioinformatics: MIGEC handled the raw barcoded reads, throwing out single-read molecular identifier groups before consensus assembly and CDR3 extraction. VDJtools was used for post-analysis of the clonotype tables, and diversity was normalized by down-sampling every dataset to the size of the smallest sample. Repertoire overlap clustering matched CDR3 amino acid but not nucleotide sequences to correct batch-related cross-sample contamination. Starting from the raw public reads, TCRdb applied fastp trimming at Q25, assembled clones with MiXCR and retained in-frame beta chains. Entries that share a CDR3 protein sequence are merged under the most common genes and DNA. The V and J calls follow TCRdb's processing rather than the paper's. The sample contains 400,000 to 500,000 distinct CDR3 sequences, approximately 37% of them found a single time. The ten largest clones capture 6.5% to 8% of the sample.

The sequence was obtained from a girl aged 2-9 years with multiple sclerosis. The chain links TRBV12-3 or TRBV12-4 with TRBJ2-7; the D gene is perhaps TRBD2, from 6 matching bases. The sample was blood. The DNA reads as follows: TGTGCCAGCAGTTTGGAGGGTGCTGCCTACGAGCAGTACTTC. Its protein product is CASSLEGAAYEQYF.